The 8 T cell receptor beta chains given below trace back to one sample, sequenced in a study of beta chain features in type 1 diabetes (dated by TCRdb to the late 2010s). Library creation used the immunoSEQ multiplex PCR assay. The High Capacity cDNA Reverse Transcription Kit was used to reverse transcribe all of the isolated RNA, meaning that expressed TCRB transcripts were what got sequenced. In its TCRdb copy, this immuneACCESS table keeps in-frame sequences only and misses some clones. Where compared with another copy, unresolved V genes explain less than half of these, and the others have no known cause. The sample profile shows about 150,000 clones; 11% of them were found once. Clones ranked in the top ten supply 2% to 2.5% of the sample. The specimen sequenced was central memory CD4+ T cells from blood. The receptors originated from a man aged 18 to 35 in good health.

This chain links TRBV27 with TRBJ2-7, with D unclear. With 5 bases removed from V and 3 bases from J, the gap between germline ends came to 11 bases. CDR1 and CDR2 from the germline V gene are MNHEY and SMNVEV (reference sequence). This CDR3 spans 13 amino acids. CDR3 amino acids: CASSTEAGYEQYF. As DNA, the CDR3 is TGTGCCAGCAGTACAGAGGCAGGCTACGAGCAGTACTTC.

V is TRBV5-1 and J is TRBJ2-2; D perhaps matches TRBD2 (5 bases). There are 15 residues in the CDR3. V dropped 1 base and J dropped 4 bases, with 11 bases sitting between them. Germline CDR1 SGHRS, CDR2 YFSETQ. As DNA, the CDR3 is TGCGCCAGCAGCTTGAGTTCGGGGATCACCGGGGAGCTGTTTTTT. It is translated as CASSLSSGITGELFF.

This clone was counted many times. This chain connects TRBV4-3 to TRBJ2-1; tentatively, D is TRBD2 (6 bases). Trimming removed 3 bases from V and 0 bases from J, with 15 bases in between. Germline V gene sequence: CDR1 LGHNA, CDR2 YSLEER. This CDR3 is 17 amino acids long. The CDR3 spells CASSHGLLRSSYNEQFF. CDR3 nucleotides: TGCGCCAGCAGCCACGGACTACTTAGGAGCTCCTACAATGAGCAGTTCTTC.

The chain carries TRBV4-1 and TRBJ1-1, with D possibly being TRBD1 (6 bases). The CDR3 runs to 15 residues. Germline V gives CDR1 MGHRA, CDR2 YSYEKL. The ends were cut back, 0 bases at V and 3 bases at J, with 11 bases in the middle. CDR3 bases: TGCGCCAGCAGCCAAGAGGGGGCAGGGGACACTGAAGCTTTCTTT. It is translated as CASSQEGAGDTEAFF.

The table lists this clone with a few counts. This chain links TRBV10-3 with TRBJ2-3; TRBD2 matches 9 bases. Germline-derived CDR1 and CDR2 are ENHRY and SYGVKD. CDR3 length equals 14 residues. V shed 8 bases, J shed 4 bases, and the junction held 7 bases outside the gene matches. The CDR3 spells CAIAAGGRSDTQYF. Written as DNA, the CDR3 is TGTGCCATCGCGGCGGGAGGGAGATCAGATACGCAGTATTTT.

Only a few counts were recorded for this clone. This chain joins TRBV29-1 and TRBJ1-2; maybe TRBD1 (5 bases). CDR3 length: 12 amino acids. V was clipped by 4 bases and J by 6 bases, with 12 bases between them. Germline V CDR1 and CDR2: SQVTM, ANQGSEA. CDR3 sequence: CSVVWGTDGYTF. Here the CDR3 DNA reads TGCAGCGTTGTTTGGGGGACCGATGGCTACACCTTC.

The chain couples TRBV5-4 to TRBJ2-7, with D perhaps TRBD2 (5 bases). There are 13 residues in the CDR3. The V gene lost 3 bases and the J gene lost 3 bases, with 10 bases spanning the gap. Germline V gives CDR1 SGHNT, CDR2 YYREEE (reference sequence). The CDR3 region is CASSSFRDYEQYF. The CDR3 DNA sequence: TGTGCCAGCAGCTCCTTCCGGGACTACGAGCAGTACTTC.

J is TRBJ1-2 and V is TRBV9, with TRBD1 matching over 7 bases. Trimming took 3 bases from V and 4 from J; bases not matched to a gene: 12. Germline assignment: CDR1 SGDLS and CDR2 YYNGEE. The CDR3 length is 16 residues. The CDR3 loop is CASSALEGQKFYGYTF. Here the CDR3 DNA reads TGTGCCAGCAGCGCCCTTGAGGGACAGAAATTCTATGGCTACACCTTC.